The next 16 T cell receptor beta chains were all read from a single sample in a study of control samples from healthy donors and cancer patients. Sequenced by immunoSEQ multiplex PCR; TCRdb stores in-frame clones only, minus some. This table holds 95,000 to 130,000 clones, 88% found once. Specimen: blood. These receptors all stem from a woman aged 65 to 85 in good health.

The rearrangement joins TRBV3-1 (or the pseudogene TRBV3-2) to TRBJ1-1; D is uncertain. Deletions cut 1 base from V and 1 base from J, with 10 bases between. CDR1 LGHDT and CDR2 YNNKEL come from the germline V gene (reference sequence). This CDR3 has 15 residues. CDR3 in DNA: TGTGCCAGCAGCCAAGGATTGTATGGGAACACTGAAGCTTTCTTT. Its translation: CASSQGLYGNTEAFF.

The chain links TRBV11-3 to TRBJ1-1; D gene unclear. Trimming cost V 1 base and J 1 base, with 13 bases left between them. This CDR3 contains 16 residues. Per germline, CDR1 SGHNT and CDR2 YENEEA. CDR3 protein: CASSLGSSSWNTEAFF. CDR3 nucleotides: TGTGCCAGCAGCTTAGGATCCAGCTCGTGGAACACTGAAGCTTTCTTT.

This clone was recorded only once. The chain recombines TRBV3-1 (or the pseudogene TRBV3-2) with TRBJ1-2; D gene uncertain. Germline CDR1 and CDR2: LGHDT and YNNKEL (reference sequence). Trimming left V 2 bases short and J 6 bases short, with 10 bases between. The CDR3 totals 13 residues. CDR3: CASSQYGMDGYTF. CDR3 in DNA: TGTGCCAGCAGCCAATATGGGATGGATGGCTACACCTTC.

The CDR3 bases are TGTGCCAGCGGCCCATATGTGGGCAGCACAGATACGCAGTATTTT. It is translated as CASGPYVGSTDTQYF. This chain connects TRBV6-2 or TRBV6-3 to TRBJ2-3; D gene uncertain. Germline V gene sequence: CDR1 MNHEY, CDR2 SVGEGT. The CDR3 totals 15 residues. Trimming cost V 8 bases and J 0 bases, with 15 bases left between them.

V and J are TRBV7-3 and TRBJ1-3, with D hard to call. The CDR3 totals 13 residues. V lost 4 bases and J 4 bases, leaving 8 bases between the germline ends. CDR1 and CDR2 (germline): SGHTA, FQGTGA. The CDR3 sequence is CASSSQFGNTIYF. The CDR3 DNA sequence: TGTGCCAGCAGCTCCCAGTTCGGAAACACCATATATTTT. The whole variable domain, filled in from reference TRBV7-3 and TRBJ1-3, reads GAGVSQTPSNKVTEKGKYVELRCDPISGHTALYWYRQSLGQGPEFLIYFQGTGAADDSGLPNDRFFAVRPEGSVSTLKIQRTERGDSAVYLCASSSQFGNTIYFGEGSWLTVV.

The rearrangement uses TRBV6-5 and TRBJ1-2; 10 nucleotides agree with TRBD1. Per the germline V gene, CDR1 is MNHEY and CDR2 is SVGAGI. The CDR3 consists of 13 residues. Losses at the gene ends were 5 bases for V and 7 bases for J; bases not matched to a gene: 4. The CDR3 bases are TGTGCCAGCAGTCCCGGGACAGGGGCTGGCTACACCTTC. It translates to CASSPGTGAGYTF.

The chain joins TRBV6-1 to TRBJ2-4; D gene ambiguous. The CDR3 is made up of 14 amino acids. V was shortened by 1 base and J by 11 bases, with 15 bases between the two germline ends. From germline, CDR1 is MNHNS and CDR2 SASEGT. The CDR3 loop reads CASSEGTERTFQYF. The CDR3 DNA reads TGTGCCAGCAGTGAAGGGACCGAGAGAACATTTCAGTACTTC.

This clone has just a few counts. The V and J genes are TRBV7-8 and TRBJ2-7, with 9 bases matching TRBD2. Losses at the gene ends were 1 base for V and 2 bases for J; bases not matched to a gene: 3. The V gene's germline CDR1 is SGHVS and CDR2 FQNEAQ. The CDR3 extends over 15 amino acids. The CDR3 sequence is CASSLEGGGAYEQYF. In nucleotides, the CDR3 is TGTGCCAGCAGCTTAGAAGGCGGGGGGGCCTACGAGCAGTACTTC.

This chain links TRBV6-5 with TRBJ1-4; D might be TRBD1 (5 bases). Germline lookup yields CDR1 MNHEY and CDR2 SVGAGI. V was pared by 0 bases and J by 7 bases, with 12 bases between. The CDR3 runs 15 residues. This CDR3 reads CASSYSDVGVEKLFF. CDR3 DNA sequence: TGTGCCAGCAGTTACTCCGATGTGGGGGTTGAAAAACTGTTTTTT.

J is TRBJ2-1 and V is TRBV4-1; the match to TRBD2 covers 9 bases. Germline V gene data show CDR1 as MGHRA and CDR2 as YSYEKL. The CDR3 is 16 amino acids. V was pared by 0 bases and J by 6 bases, with 6 bases of the junction left unmatched. As DNA, the CDR3 is TGCGCCAGCAGCCAAGAATGGCTAGCGGGGTCCAATGAGCAGTTCTTC. It yields the protein CASSQEWLAGSNEQFF.

This clone was recorded only once. CDR3 nucleotides: TGTGCCAGCAGCCCCCGACGGTCCTACGAGCAGTACTTC. Its protein is CASSPRRSYEQYF. The V gene is TRBV7-2, the J gene TRBJ2-7; no reliable D call. V gave up 5 bases and J gave up 1 base, with 9 bases separating them. Per germline, CDR1 SGHTA and CDR2 FQGNSA. The length of the CDR3 is 13 residues.

V and J are TRBV10-2 and TRBJ2-5; D unresolved. The CDR3 is 16 residues long. V lost 6 bases and J 3 bases, leaving 20 bases between the germline ends. The germline gives CDR1 WSHSY, CDR2 SAAADI. CDR3 amino acids: CASRGPSRSDEETQYF. The CDR3 DNA reads TGCGCCAGCAGGGGCCCAAGCCGTTCTGACGAAGAGACCCAGTACTTC.

The J gene is TRBJ2-7, the V gene TRBV7-3; D not resolved. CDR1 SGHTA and CDR2 FQGTGA come from the germline V gene. The CDR3 is made up of 13 amino acids. Trimming left V 1 base short and J 6 bases short, with 10 bases between. The CDR3 sequence is CASSLRQAGEQYF. The CDR3 nucleotides read TGTGCCAGCAGCTTAAGGCAGGCTGGCGAGCAGTACTTC. Together with reference TRBV7-3 and TRBJ2-7, the CDR3 gives the full variable domain: GAGVSQTPSNKVTEKGKYVELRCDPISGHTALYWYRQSLGQGPEFLIYFQGTGAADDSGLPNDRFFAVRPEGSVSTLKIQRTERGDSAVYLCASSLRQAGEQYFGPGTRLTVT.

For this clone: The sample has other DNA sequences that encode this CDR3 too. The chain recombines TRBV6-6 with TRBJ1-5, with D unclear. There are 13 residues in the CDR3. Germline V gives CDR1 MNHNY, CDR2 SVGAGI (reference sequence). The V end lost 3 bases, the J end lost 1 base, and 4 bases lay between the germline ends. CDR3 loop: CASSYGSNQPQHF. CDR3 nucleotides: TGTGCCAGCAGTTATGGAAGCAATCAGCCCCAGCATTTT.

The chain combines TRBV10-3 with TRBJ2-1; 8 positions agree with TRBD2. J lost 6 bases, V lost 10 bases, and 8 bases had no gene match. CDR3 length: 13 amino acids. The V gene's germline CDR1 is ENHRY and CDR2 SYGVKD. The DNA of the CDR3 is TGTGCCACCACGGGGGGGCCCAGCAATGAGCAGTTCTTC. Protein: CATTGGPSNEQFF.

The chain uses TRBV7-3 and TRBJ1-6; the D is unclear. Deletions cut 2 bases from V and 7 bases from J, with 9 bases between. The CDR3 is 14 residues long. CDR1 is SGHTA and CDR2 is FQGTGA in the germline V gene. CDR3 in amino acids: CASSLLAENSPLHF. The CDR3 DNA is TGTGCCAGCAGCTTATTGGCAGAGAATTCACCCCTCCACTTT.